A single sample gave rise to the 16 T cell receptor beta chains below, sequenced in a study of cytomegalovirus exposure and HLA in healthy donors. This PCR relied on a set of 60 Vbeta primers and 13 Jbeta primers. Sequencing used immunoSEQ multiplex PCR; TCRdb keeps in-frame clones, though not all of them. The table has some 130,000 clones, 77% seen once. Sequenced: PBMCs. The receptors originated from a man aged 25-45 years in good health and CMV-seronegative.

The chain couples TRBV19 to TRBJ1-2; TRBD1 matches 7 bases. This CDR3 region has 14 residues. V lost 5 bases and J lost 7; bases outside the gene matches: 10. Per germline, CDR1 LNHDA and CDR2 SQIVND (reference sequence). The CDR3 here is CASSATRGYGGYTF. The CDR3 region has the DNA TGTGCCAGTAGTGCGACCAGGGGGTACGGTGGCTACACCTTC.

A few counts support this clone. The chain links TRBV7-6 to TRBJ2-1; TRBD2 matches 8 bases. V lost 2 bases to trimming and J lost 4 bases; unmatched junction nucleotides: 7. This CDR3 comprises 16 residues. CDR1 is SGHVS, CDR2 FNYEAQ, per germline. This chain's CDR3 is CASSLLETSVYNEQFF. CDR3 bases: TGTGCCAGCAGCTTATTAGAGACTAGCGTGTACAATGAGCAGTTCTTC.

This chain links TRBV5-4 with TRBJ2-2; D not resolved. V shed 0 bases and J shed 0 bases, with 12 bases lying between them. Germline CDR1 reads SGHNT; CDR2 reads YYREEE (reference sequence). There are 17 residues in the CDR3. The CDR3 nucleotides read TGTGCCAGCAGCTTGGTCCCCTCCGCGTCGAACACCGGGGAGCTGTTTTTT. Residues: CASSLVPSASNTGELFF.

This clone was seen a few times. The J gene is TRBJ2-7, the V gene TRBV4-1, with D possibly being TRBD2 (7 bases). V lost 0 bases and J 0 bases, leaving 12 bases between the germline ends. CDR3 length: 16 amino acids. The germline V gene encodes CDR1 MGHRA and CDR2 YSYEKL. DNA for the CDR3: TGCGCCAGCAGCCAAGACGCGGGGGCCTTCTCCTACGAGCAGTACTTC. This codes for CASSQDAGAFSYEQYF.

V is TRBV2 and J is TRBJ1-1; the D is unclear. This CDR3 comprises 12 residues. CDR1 is SNHLY, CDR2 FYNNEI, per germline. Deletions cut 3 bases from V and 5 bases from J, with 7 bases between. CDR3 residues: CASSDQITEAFF. CDR3 sequence (DNA): TGTGCCAGCAGTGACCAGATTACTGAAGCTTTCTTT.

This clone came up once. The V gene is TRBV27, the J gene TRBJ2-1, with TRBD2 matching 11 bases. From germline, CDR1 is MNHEY and CDR2 SMNVEV (reference sequence). V lost 5 bases, J lost 8 bases, and 11 bases stayed unmatched. The CDR3 sequence is 16 residues long. The CDR3, as DNA: TGTGCCAGCAGTCTCCTCGGGCTAGCGGGAGGCCATGAGCAGTTCTTC. Its protein product is CASSLLGLAGGHEQFF.

The chain recombines TRBV18 with TRBJ2-1; 7 positions agree with TRBD2. The V segment lost 4 bases and the J segment 0 bases; nucleotides outside the gene matches: 3. The length of the CDR3 is 15 residues. The germline CDR1 and CDR2 sequences are KGHSH and LQKENI. CDR3: CASSREGSSYNEQFF. Written as DNA, the CDR3 is TGTGCCAGCTCACGGGAGGGGAGCTCCTACAATGAGCAGTTCTTC.

This rearrangement joins TRBV11-3 to TRBJ2-7; D might be TRBD1 (6 bases). Germline V lookup: CDR1 SGHNT, CDR2 YENEEA. The V and J ends lost 1 base and 6 bases respectively, with 10 bases between them. This CDR3 is 13 amino acids long. CDR3: CASSLGRTAEQYF. For the CDR3, the DNA is TGTGCCAGCAGCTTAGGCCGGACAGCCGAGCAGTACTTC.

The chain couples TRBV9 to TRBJ2-5; the D gene is possibly TRBD2 (5 bases). V was clipped by 0 bases and J by 7 bases, with 7 bases between them. The CDR3 extends over 12 amino acids. CDR1 and CDR2 from the germline V gene are SGDLS and YYNGEE. The CDR3 coding sequence is TGTGCCAGCAGCGTAGTTGCGGGGACCCAGTACTTC. It encodes CASSVVAGTQYF.

This sequence joins TRBV5-1 and TRBJ2-3; TRBD1 aligns across 7 bases. The trim removed 3 bases at V and 1 base at J, leaving 5 bases unmatched. The V gene's germline CDR1 is SGHRS and CDR2 YFSETQ. This CDR3 has 15 residues. This CDR3 is CASSWTGTGTDTQYF. In DNA, the CDR3 is TGCGCCAGCAGCTGGACCGGGACAGGCACAGATACGCAGTATTTT.

The rearrangement links TRBV6-5 to TRBJ2-7, with TRBD2 as a possible D gene (6 bases). CDR1 is MNHEY, CDR2 SVGAGI, per germline. V was trimmed by 0 bases and J by 6 bases, leaving 12 bases between them. The CDR3 consists of 14 residues. Here the CDR3 DNA reads TGTGCCAGCAGTTACTCGAGTTTGCGGGGCGAGCAGTACTTC. It codes for CASSYSSLRGEQYF.

J is TRBJ1-2 and V is TRBV7-2, with D unresolved. This CDR3 has 13 residues. The V end was cut by 6 bases, the J end by 4 bases, with 12 bases between. The germline gives CDR1 SGHTA, CDR2 FQGNSA. The chain's CDR3 is CASRKSVSYGYTF. The CDR3 DNA reads as TGTGCCAGCAGGAAATCGGTTAGCTATGGCTACACCTTC.

In this sample, this clone turned up a few times. The J gene is TRBJ2-7, the V gene TRBV29-1, with 8 bases aligning to TRBD1. Germline CDR1 is SQVTM and CDR2 is ANQGSEA. V shed 3 bases and J 0 bases; nucleotides not matched to a gene: 1. The CDR3 runs 13 residues. CDR3 sequence (DNA): TGCAGCGTTGAGGGACAGGCCTCCTACGAGCAGTACTTC. Translation gives CSVEGQASYEQYF.

The genes are TRBV27 and TRBJ2-7, with 12 bases aligning to TRBD2. CDR3 length equals 15 residues. Per germline, CDR1 MNHEY and CDR2 SMNVEV (reference sequence). The junction had 8 bases not matched to a gene; V was cut back by 5 bases and J by 6 bases. The CDR3 spells CASSQWTSGTGEQYF. The CDR3 nucleotides read TGTGCCAGCAGTCAATGGACTAGCGGGACCGGCGAGCAGTACTTC.

The gene calls are TRBV7-9 and TRBJ2-1; D may be TRBD2 (5 bases). Germline CDR1 and CDR2: SEHNR and FQNEAQ (reference sequence). The CDR3 runs 16 residues. Trimming shortened V by 3 bases and J by 6 bases, and 18 bases separated the two germline ends. The CDR3 spells CASSFILVFNSNEQFF. In nucleotides, the CDR3 is TGTGCCAGCAGCTTTATACTAGTTTTCAACTCCAATGAGCAGTTCTTC.

This rearrangement joins TRBV14 to TRBJ2-7; 11 bases align to TRBD2. V dropped 8 bases and J dropped 3; count of bases not matched to a gene: 0. Germline CDR1 is SGHDN and CDR2 is FVKESK. This CDR3 has 12 residues. As DNA, the CDR3 is TGTGCCAGCGGGACTAGCGGCTACGAGCAGTACTTC. Its protein is CASGTSGYEQYF.